A single sample gave rise to the 8 T cell receptor beta chains below, sequenced in a study of shared clonotypes between healthy human individuals (TCRdb year 2020). Library generation was performed with the immunoSEQ multiplex PCR assay. TCRdb obtained this table from immuneACCESS and retained in-frame rearrangements with V and J assigned. These tables miss some clones; where compared with another copy, unresolved V genes account for less than half of the shortfall, and the remainder is unexplained. This sample holds around 2.1 million clones; more than 85% were observed only once. Over 1.5% of the sample goes to the ten largest clones. CD8 naive samples were obtained by positive selection for CCR7 among CD45RO-negative cells, yielding a CD45RA+CCR7+ population from which TemRA cells were excluded. The sequenced sample was naive CD8+ T cells from PBMCs. The sample's cell subset or site, from its label and the paper: CD45RA+CCR7+. The source is a young man in good health. Some clones in this sample may be carry-over from other donors' samples.

The rearrangement uses TRBV7-9 and TRBJ2-3; D gene ambiguous. Trimming pared 2 bases from V and 0 bases from J, leaving 9 bases between. CDR3 size: 15 residues. CDR1 and CDR2 (germline): SEHNR, FQNEAQ (reference sequence). CDR3 amino acids: CASSLSVSSTDTQYF. The CDR3 DNA reads TGTGCCAGCAGCTTATCGGTGTCTAGCACAGATACGCAGTATTTT.

The chain combines TRBV15 with TRBJ1-4, with D possibly being TRBD1 (6 bases). Trimming stripped 3 bases from V and 4 bases from J, with 12 bases between. There are 15 residues in the CDR3. From germline, CDR1 is LNHNV and CDR2 YYDKDF (reference sequence). In nucleotides, the CDR3 is TGTGCCACCAGCAGCAACAGGGATCTTAATGAAAAACTGTTTTTT. Translated, it gives CATSSNRDLNEKLFF.

The rearrangement joins TRBV11-2 to TRBJ1-2; D remains ambiguous. The germline gives CDR1 SGHAT, CDR2 FQNNGV. V was trimmed by 1 base and J by 6 bases, leaving 15 bases between them. The CDR3 length is 15 residues. The CDR3 loop reads CASSLGAVGGHGYTF. DNA for the CDR3: TGTGCCAGCAGCTTAGGTGCCGTCGGAGGGCATGGCTACACCTTC. Looking up the rest from reference TRBV11-2 and TRBJ1-2 gives the full variable domain: EAGVAQSPRYKIIEKRQSVAFWCNPISGHATLYWYQQILGQGPKLLIQFQNNGVVDDSQLPKDRFSAERLKGVDSTLKIQPAKLEDSAVYLCASSLGAVGGHGYTFGSGTRLTVV.

This chain uses TRBV10-1 with TRBJ1-5, with TRBD1 matching over 8 bases. The CDR3 is 15 amino acids. After removal of 6 bases from V and 1 base from J, the junction contained 5 bases not matched to a gene. CDR1 is WNHNN and CDR2 is SYGVQD in the germline V gene (reference sequence). As DNA, the CDR3 is TGCGCCAGCAGAAGACAGGGGCTGAGCAATCAGCCCCAGCATTTT. It translates to CASRRQGLSNQPQHF.

The chain couples TRBV4-3 to TRBJ2-1; 8 bases fit TRBD2. V trimming: 4 bases; J trimming: 4 bases; junction bases outside the gene matches: 6. This CDR3 contains 15 residues. In germline, CDR1 is LGHNA, CDR2 YSLEER. CDR3 sequence reads: CASSPGSGAYNEQFF. In DNA, the CDR3 is TGCGCCAGCAGCCCGGGTAGCGGGGCGTACAATGAGCAGTTCTTC.

The rearrangement links TRBV30 to TRBJ2-3, with 7 bases aligning to TRBD2. Looked up from germline, CDR1 is GTSNPN and CDR2 is SVGIG (reference sequence). This CDR3 is 16 amino acids long. V lost 0 bases, J lost 2 bases, and 8 bases stayed unmatched. CDR3 in amino acids: CAWSVVPAGITDTQYF. CDR3 in DNA: TGTGCCTGGAGTGTAGTCCCAGCGGGGATCACAGATACGCAGTATTTT. The whole variable domain, remainder taken from reference TRBV30 and TRBJ2-3, is SQTIHQWPATLVQPVGSPLSLECTVEGTSNPNLYWYRQAAGRGLQLLFYSVGIGQISSEVPQNLSASRPQDRQFILSSKKLLLSDSGFYLCAWSVVPAGITDTQYFGPGTRLTVL.

The chain employs TRBV27 and TRBJ2-5, with TRBD2 matching over 12 bases. V trimming: 6 bases; J trimming: 5 bases; junction bases outside the gene matches: 7. The CDR3 extends over 15 amino acids. Germline V lookup: CDR1 MNHEY, CDR2 SMNVEV (reference sequence). CDR3 sequence: CASRTLAGGQETQYF. The CDR3 DNA follows: TGTGCCAGCAGGACACTAGCGGGGGGTCAGGAGACCCAGTACTTC.

The rearrangement uses TRBV6-5 and TRBJ1-4; D is undetermined. Trimming removed 3 bases from V and 3 bases from J, with 8 bases in between. This CDR3 is 14 amino acids long. Germline V gene lookup returns CDR1 MNHEY and CDR2 SVGAGI. The DNA for the CDR3 is TGTGCCAGCAGTTATTACGGGGCTAATGAAAAACTGTTTTTT. Encoded protein: CASSYYGANEKLFF.